The clone carrying this T cell receptor (beta chain) was found many times. Per the germline V gene, CDR1 is MNHEY and CDR2 is SMNVEV (reference sequence). The CDR3 consists of 13 residues. Deletions cut 3 bases from V and 4 bases from J, with 9 bases between. The source of the sample is a study of T cells in Graves' hyperthyroidism and ophthalmopathy. TCR beta CDR3 region amplification was performed from RNA transcripts. The study used the HTBI primer set for a first-round RT-PCR of the TCR CDR3. A single record per CDR3 protein comes from TCRdb applying MiXCR to the multiplex PCR reads. Found here are under 400,000 distinct CDR3 sequences, roughly 20% of them singletons; the top ten hold 15% to 18%.

This chain joins TRBV27 and TRBJ1-2; D gene ambiguous. The sequenced sample was blood. This receptor was obtained from a woman between 40 and 55 years old with Graves' ophthalmopathy. CDR3 DNA sequence: TGTGCCAGCAGTTTCTCTGGGGTCTATGGCTACACCTTC. It translates to CASSFSGVYGYTF.